What follows are 2 T cell receptor beta chains derived from one specimen sequenced in a study of response to subunit inactivated influenza vaccine. TCRdb analysed the RT-PCR reads with MiXCR anew, one entry per CDR3 protein. Found here are 500,000 to 600,000 distinct CDR3 sequences, 10% to 15% of them singletons; the top ten hold roughly 10%. This specimen was PBMCs from blood, taken on the day of vaccination. The receptor set was obtained from a man aged 50-59 years who received an inactivated influenza vaccine.

The rearrangement links TRBV20-1 to TRBJ1-5; TRBD1 aligns across 7 bases. Germline V lookup: CDR1 DFQATT, CDR2 SNEGSKA (reference sequence). Germline trimming cut 3 bases from V and 4 bases from J; bases unmatched to any gene: 6. The CDR3 runs to 14 residues. The CDR3 is CSARGGTANQPQHF. CDR3 coding DNA: TGCAGTGCTAGGGGGGGGACAGCGAATCAGCCCCAGCATTTT.

The CDR3 nucleotides are TGTGCCAGCAGCAGACAGATTCAAGAGACCCAGTACTTC. It is translated as CASSRQIQETQYF. V is TRBV7-8 and J is TRBJ2-5; possible D gene TRBD1, 5 bases. CDR3 length: 13 amino acids. V was trimmed by 5 bases and J by 2 bases, leaving 9 bases between them. Germline V gene sequence: CDR1 SGHVS, CDR2 FQNEAQ.